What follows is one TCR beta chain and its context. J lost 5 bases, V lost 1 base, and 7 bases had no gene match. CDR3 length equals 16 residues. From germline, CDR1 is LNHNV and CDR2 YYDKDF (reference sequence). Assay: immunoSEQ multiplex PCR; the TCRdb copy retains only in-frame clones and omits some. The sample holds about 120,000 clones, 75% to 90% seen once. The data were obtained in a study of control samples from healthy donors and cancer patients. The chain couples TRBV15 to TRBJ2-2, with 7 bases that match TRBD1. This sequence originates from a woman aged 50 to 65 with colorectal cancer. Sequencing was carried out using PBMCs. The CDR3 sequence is CATSRAGTVGTGELFF. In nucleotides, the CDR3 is TGTGCCACCAGCAGAGCCGGGACAGTCGGGACCGGGGAGCTGTTTTTT.